This T cell receptor (beta chain) was recorded in a study of blood T cells in healthy people across ages. Next came a second PCR, run for about 7 to 11 cycles, which used a sample-barcoded 5' primer along with a J-beta primer mix. Every cDNA was tagged by a template-switch adaptor with 12 random nucleotides. TCRdb recomputed calls from the 5' RACE reads with MiXCR, one row per CDR3 protein. This table has roughly 700,000 distinct CDR3 sequences, 25% appearing once. The CDR3 extends over 14 amino acids. The V gene's germline CDR1 is MDHEN and CDR2 SYDVKM. The same data also went into a second study, on T cells of mothers and their children.

Sequencing used blood. The rearrangement uses TRBV28 and TRBJ2-5, with 7 bases aligning to TRBD1. The DNA matches TRBJ2-7 better at its end, which makes the J call doubtful. This TCR came from a boy younger than 18 in good health. The CDR3 region is CASSFPRDRAEQYF. The DNA of the CDR3 is TGTGCCAGCAGTTTCCCTAGAGACAGGGCCGAGCAGTACTTC.